This entry lists 24 T cell receptor beta chains sequenced from one sample in a study of blood T cell repertoires in COVID-19. Using immunoSEQ multiplex PCR, the repertoire was profiled, and TCRdb retains in-frame clones only, with some absent. This sample has over 150,000 clones, with about 86% found just once. The specimen sequenced was peripheral blood. The receptors here all came from a woman aged 55-70 years with acute or convalescent COVID-19.

J is TRBJ2-5 and V is TRBV7-9; 7 nucleotides align to TRBD1. Germline V gene sequence: CDR1 SEHNR, CDR2 FQNEAQ (reference sequence). Trimming removed 5 bases from V and 1 base from J; junction bases left unmatched: 1. The CDR3 has 13 amino acids. The CDR3, as DNA: TGTGCCAGCAGCCCAGGGGGCCAAGAGACCCAGTACTTC. Encoded protein: CASSPGGQETQYF. The full variable domain, completed using reference TRBV7-9 and TRBJ2-5, is DTGVSQNPRHKITKRGQNVTFRCDPISEHNRLYWYRQTLGQGPEFLTYFQNEAQLEKSRLLSDRFSAERPKGSFSTLEIQRTEQGDSAMYLCASSPGGQETQYFGPGTRLLVL.

The rearrangement joins TRBV13 to TRBJ1-6; TRBD1 might be the D (6 bases). The germline V gene encodes CDR1 PRHDT and CDR2 FYEKMQ (reference sequence). V lost 2 bases and J 5 bases, leaving 16 bases between the germline ends. This CDR3 has 17 residues. The chain's CDR3 is CASSLYKGPGDNSPLHF. The CDR3 nucleotides are TGTGCCAGCAGCTTATATAAAGGGCCAGGGGATAATTCACCCCTCCACTTT.

In this sample, this clone turned up a few times. The rearrangement links TRBV7-8 to TRBJ1-5; weak D call: TRBD1 (5 bases). The V gene's germline CDR1 is SGHVS and CDR2 FQNEAQ. V was cut by 5 bases and J by 5 bases, with 16 bases left in between. The CDR3 spans 15 residues. The CDR3 is CASSLRRGGDQPQHF. The CDR3 DNA is TGTGCCAGCAGCCTCCGGCGGGGGGGTGATCAGCCCCAGCATTTT.

This clone was counted only a few times. The chain is built from TRBV5-1 and TRBJ1-1, with no clear D. Per the germline V gene, CDR1 is SGHRS and CDR2 is YFSETQ. V was cut by 4 bases and J by 0 bases, with 10 bases left in between. CDR3 length: 14 amino acids. CDR3 protein: CASSADGLNTEAFF. The CDR3 coding sequence is TGCGCCAGCAGCGCCGACGGGTTGAACACTGAAGCTTTCTTT.

This chain uses TRBV6-5 with TRBJ1-3, with a tentative D call TRBD1 (5 bases). Germline CDR1 and CDR2: MNHEY and SVGAGI. The CDR3 contains 12 residues. V lost 8 bases to trimming and J lost 3 bases, with 8 bases between them. The CDR3 region has the DNA TGTGCCAGCCAGGGTGATGGAAACACCATATATTTT. It codes for CASQGDGNTIYF.

The chain joins TRBV18 to TRBJ2-5; 7 bases fit TRBD1. Germline loops: CDR1 KGHSH, CDR2 LQKENI. The trim removed 1 base at V and 3 bases at J, leaving 5 bases unmatched. The CDR3 consists of 15 residues. The CDR3 nucleotides read TGTGCCAGCTCACCACTTAACGGACAGGAAGAGACCCAGTACTTC. It yields the protein CASSPLNGQEETQYF.

This clone was seen once. CDR3 in DNA: TGTGCCAGCAGCTTAGCTCTTTACAATGAGCAGTTCTTC. Translated, it gives CASSLALYNEQFF. This chain uses TRBV13 with TRBJ2-1; no definite D call. Germline assignment: CDR1 PRHDT and CDR2 FYEKMQ (reference sequence). V was clipped by 1 base and J by 4 bases, with 5 bases between them. CDR3 size: 13 residues.

V usage is TRBV19 and J usage is TRBJ1-2, with D perhaps matching TRBD1 (6 bases). Germline V gene lookup returns CDR1 LNHDA and CDR2 SQIVND (reference sequence). The CDR3 has 15 residues. V lost 6 bases and J lost 6, with 20 bases in between. CDR3 coding DNA: TGTGCCAGTAGAAGGCGCGGGGGGGGGCAGGATGGCTACACCTTC. Encoded protein: CASRRRGGGQDGYTF.

The chain couples TRBV10-3 to TRBJ1-2, with 8 bases lining up with TRBD1. V lost 4 bases to trimming and J lost 8 bases; unmatched junction nucleotides: 9. Germline CDR1 ENHRY, CDR2 SYGVKD. CDR3 length: 14 amino acids. CDR3 in amino acids: CAISGGTGLKGYTF. For the CDR3, the DNA is TGTGCCATCAGTGGAGGGACAGGCCTCAAGGGCTACACCTTC.

The gene calls are TRBV28 and TRBJ2-3, with 9 bases identical to TRBD2. The CDR3 sequence is 16 residues long. Trimming at V came to 5 bases and at J to 2 bases, leaving 8 bases not matched to a gene. The germline CDR1 and CDR2 sequences are MDHEN and SYDVKM. The CDR3 sequence is CASSPPGTSITDTQYF. Written as DNA, the CDR3 is TGTGCCAGCAGTCCTCCCGGGACTAGCATCACAGATACGCAGTATTTT.

The rearrangement uses TRBV12-3 or TRBV12-4 and TRBJ1-5; no clear D. Trimming took off 3 bases at V and 7 bases at J, with 7 bases between the two ends. The CDR3 consists of 12 residues. CDR3 amino acids: CASSFDYQPQHF. The CDR3 nucleotides are TGTGCCAGCAGTTTTGACTACCAGCCCCAGCATTTT.

V is TRBV28 and J is TRBJ2-2, with TRBD1 matching 11 bases. CDR1 is MDHEN and CDR2 is SYDVKM in the germline V gene. The CDR3 contains 18 residues. Trimming took 5 bases from V and 0 from J; bases not matched to a gene: 8. The CDR3 spells CASSTPGQGVSNTGELFF. In DNA form, the CDR3 reads TGTGCCAGCAGTACACCGGGACAGGGGGTTTCGAACACCGGGGAGCTGTTTTTT.

This chain uses TRBV7-9 with TRBJ1-1, with TRBD1 as a possible D gene (6 bases). Germline-derived CDR1 and CDR2 are SEHNR and FQNEAQ (reference sequence). Trimming took off 4 bases at V and 5 bases at J, with 17 bases between the two ends. The CDR3 sequence is 15 residues long. This CDR3 is CASSSATYRDTEAFF. Here the CDR3 DNA reads TGTGCCAGCAGCTCTGCTACTTACAGGGATACTGAAGCTTTCTTT.

This clone has just a few counts. The chain couples TRBV14 to TRBJ2-1, with D uncertain. The germline V gene has CDR1 SGHDN and CDR2 FVKESK. This CDR3 comprises 12 residues. Trimming stripped 4 bases from V and 4 bases from J, with 5 bases between. The CDR3 sequence is CASSPFYNEQFF. In DNA, the CDR3 is TGTGCCAGCAGCCCTTTTTACAATGAGCAGTTCTTC.

The chain employs TRBV19 and TRBJ1-2, with a tentative D call TRBD1 (6 bases). Trimming took 2 bases from V and 3 from J, leaving 13 bases between them. Germline-derived CDR1 and CDR2 are LNHDA and SQIVND (reference sequence). This CDR3 has 15 residues. CDR3 residues: CASSIRAGDHYGYTF. In DNA form, the CDR3 reads TGTGCCAGTAGTATACGGGCAGGGGACCACTATGGCTACACCTTC.

The rearrangement joins TRBV10-2 to TRBJ2-7; 11 bases align to TRBD2. Germline CDR1 and CDR2: WSHSY and SAAADI. The CDR3 is 16 residues long. The V segment lost 7 bases and the J segment 2 bases; nucleotides outside the gene matches: 10. The CDR3 region is CASTDILAGGTYEQYF. For the CDR3, the DNA is TGCGCCAGCACCGACATCCTAGCGGGGGGCACCTACGAGCAGTACTTC.

The gene calls are TRBV3-1 (or the pseudogene TRBV3-2) and TRBJ2-2, with a tentative D call TRBD1 (6 bases). Germline lookup yields CDR1 LGHDT and CDR2 YNNKEL (reference sequence). V was clipped by 4 bases and J by 7 bases, with 13 bases between them. CDR3 length equals 14 residues. This CDR3 is CASSPQGYHGELFF. The DNA of the CDR3 is TGTGCCAGCAGCCCGCAGGGGTATCACGGGGAGCTGTTTTTT.

The gene calls are TRBV7-2 and TRBJ2-5, with 14 bases lining up with TRBD2. Germline assignment: CDR1 SGHTA and CDR2 FQGNSA. Germline trimming cut 5 bases from V and 5 bases from J; bases unmatched to any gene: 7. The CDR3 extends over 16 amino acids. CDR3 loop: CASSVGLAGGRETQYF. The CDR3, as DNA: TGTGCCAGCAGCGTAGGACTAGCGGGGGGCAGGGAGACCCAGTACTTC.

This sequence joins TRBV9 and TRBJ2-7; 14 bases line up with TRBD2. Germline CDR1 is SGDLS and CDR2 is YYNGEE. The CDR3 is 17 residues long. The V segment lost 3 bases and the J segment 0 bases; nucleotides outside the gene matches: 5. The DNA of the CDR3 is TGTGCCAGCAGCGCGACTAGCGGGGGGGCCCGCTCCTACGAGCAGTACTTC. Protein: CASSATSGGARSYEQYF.

The V call is TRBV18, the J call TRBJ2-5; 8 nucleotides agree with TRBD2. The germline V gene encodes CDR1 KGHSH and CDR2 LQKENI. V trimming: 3 bases; J trimming: 5 bases; junction bases outside the gene matches: 8. The CDR3 has 15 residues. In DNA form, the CDR3 reads TGTGCCAGCTCACCGATAGCGGGGTTCCGGGAGACCCAGTACTTC. Protein: CASSPIAGFRETQYF.

This chain uses TRBV7-9 with TRBJ2-5; TRBD2 agrees at 10 bases. With 5 bases clipped from V and 3 bases from J, the junction kept 6 bases outside the gene matches. CDR3 length equals 15 residues. Germline CDR1 and CDR2: SEHNR and FQNEAQ (reference sequence). The CDR3 DNA is TGTGCCAGCAGCCCGGAGCGGGGGGGCAAAGAGACCCAGTACTTC. Encoded protein: CASSPERGGKETQYF.

The genes are TRBV11-2 and TRBJ2-2; the D gene is possibly TRBD1 (6 bases). The V and J ends lost 3 bases and 0 bases respectively, with 14 bases between them. The germline V gene has CDR1 SGHAT and CDR2 FQNNGV. The CDR3 length is 17 residues. CDR3 sequence reads: CASSLKRQVANTGELFF. The CDR3 coding sequence is TGTGCCAGCAGCTTGAAAAGACAGGTAGCGAACACCGGGGAGCTGTTTTTT.

With respect to this clone: The sample carries other DNA sequences with the same CDR3. The CDR3, as DNA: TGTGCCAGCAGCTTAGACAGCTATGGCTACACCTTC. It encodes CASSLDSYGYTF. The chain couples TRBV7-2 to TRBJ1-2; D gene ambiguous. The ends were cut back, 1 base at V and 4 bases at J, with 4 bases in the middle. Germline loops: CDR1 SGHTA, CDR2 FQGNSA. The CDR3 runs to 12 residues.

The V gene is TRBV11-2, the J gene TRBJ1-6; D is possibly TRBD1 (5 bases). Germline V lookup: CDR1 SGHAT, CDR2 FQNNGV. V dropped 4 bases and J dropped 6 bases, with 13 bases sitting between them. This CDR3 is built from 15 residues. The DNA for the CDR3 is TGTGCCAGCAGCTCACTGACCGGGGGTAATTCACCCCTCCACTTT. Translated, it gives CASSSLTGGNSPLHF.